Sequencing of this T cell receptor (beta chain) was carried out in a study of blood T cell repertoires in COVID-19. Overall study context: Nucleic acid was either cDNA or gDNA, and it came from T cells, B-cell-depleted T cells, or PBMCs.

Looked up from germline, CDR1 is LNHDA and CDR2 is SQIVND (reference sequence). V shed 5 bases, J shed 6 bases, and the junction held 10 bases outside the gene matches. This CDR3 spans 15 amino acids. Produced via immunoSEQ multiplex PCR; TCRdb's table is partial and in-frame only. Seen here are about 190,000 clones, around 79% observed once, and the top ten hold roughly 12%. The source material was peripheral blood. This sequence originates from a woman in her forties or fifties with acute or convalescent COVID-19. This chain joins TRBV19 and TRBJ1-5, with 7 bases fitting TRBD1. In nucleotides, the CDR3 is TGTGCCAGTAGTCATACAGGGGTAGGTGGTCAGCCCCAGCATTTT. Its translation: CASSHTGVGGQPQHF.